The 10 T cell receptor beta chains in this list originate from one sample, sequenced in a study of regulatory T cells in long-lasting Graves disease. Arm-PCR of CDR3 regions and iRepertoire HTBI primers were the basis on which TCR beta libraries were built. TCRdb reprocessed the multiplex PCR reads via MiXCR and lists one record per CDR3 protein. The sample holds roughly 400,000 distinct CDR3 sequences, around 20% seen once. Time point specified: persistent/refractory GD, antithyroid drugs over 5 years with positive TRAb. After RNA was extracted from PBMCs, the TCR library was made from it. Sample: peripheral blood mononuclear cells (PBMCs), taken when the disease was refractory, from a patient treated with antithyroid drugs. The origin of the receptors is a female donor with Graves disease.

This clonotype was detected ten times or more. The V and J genes are TRBV12-3 or TRBV12-4 and TRBJ2-7; 7 bases match TRBD2. The trim removed 4 bases at V and 6 bases at J, leaving 6 bases unmatched. There are 13 residues in the CDR3. The CDR3 reads CASSSTSWSEQYF. The CDR3 DNA is TGTGCCAGCAGTTCGACTAGCTGGAGCGAGCAGTACTTC.

The chain combines TRBV19 with TRBJ2-7, with a weak D call TRBD2 (5 bases). Deletions cut 5 bases from V and 3 bases from J, with 14 bases between. The germline V gene has CDR1 LNHDA and CDR2 SQIVND (reference sequence). CDR3 length: 14 amino acids. The DNA of the CDR3 is TGTGCCAGTAGTCTCTCTGGACTCGTCTACGAGCAGTACTTC. Its translation is CASSLSGLVYEQYF.

This clonotype has just a few counts. This chain uses TRBV6-2 or TRBV6-3 with TRBJ2-5; D gene unclear. Trimming stripped 4 bases from V and 5 bases from J, with 5 bases between. Germline V gene data show CDR1 as MNHEY and CDR2 as SVGEGT. There are 11 residues in the CDR3. CDR3 in amino acids: CASSWLETQYF. In nucleotides, the CDR3 is TGTGCCAGCAGTTGGTTGGAGACCCAGTACTTC.

In this sample, this clonotype turned up many times. The J gene is TRBJ1-4, the V gene TRBV28, with TRBD1 as a possible D gene (6 bases). Deletions cut 9 bases from V and 8 bases from J, with 13 bases between. Per the germline V gene, CDR1 is MDHEN and CDR2 is SYDVKM. There are 12 residues in the CDR3. The CDR3 loop reads CASQGSGEKLFF. The CDR3 DNA reads as TGTGCCAGTCAGGGGTCTGGGGAAAAACTGTTTTTT. The full variable domain, completed using reference TRBV28 and TRBJ1-4, is DVKVTQSSRYLVKRTGEKVFLECVQDMDHENMFWYRQDPGLGLRLIYFSYDVKMKEKGDIPEGYSVSREKKERFSLILESASTNQTSMYLCASQGSGEKLFFGSGTQLSVL.

This clonotype was seen only a few times. The chain is built from TRBV12-3 or TRBV12-4 and TRBJ1-2, with TRBD1 matching over 7 bases. The CDR3 extends over 14 amino acids. V was clipped by 5 bases and J by 8 bases; unmatched bases: 11. The CDR3: CASSLIGQEGGYTF. Here the CDR3 DNA reads TGTGCCAGCAGTCTTATCGGACAGGAAGGAGGCTACACCTTC.

This clonotype was detected ten times or more. The chain uses TRBV5-1 and TRBJ1-2, with 7 bases identical to TRBD1. In germline, CDR1 is SGHRS, CDR2 YFSETQ. The CDR3 loop spans 15 amino acids. The V segment lost 0 bases and the J segment 0 bases; nucleotides outside the gene matches: 2. The CDR3: CASSLATGTNYGYTF. The CDR3 region has the DNA TGCGCCAGCAGCTTGGCGACAGGGACTAACTATGGCTACACCTTC.

This clonotype was counted between two and nine times. V and J are TRBV20-1 and TRBJ1-5; D possibly corresponds to TRBD1 (5 bases). The V end lost 3 bases, the J end lost 7 bases, and 22 bases lay between the germline ends. Germline V gives CDR1 DFQATT, CDR2 SNEGSKA (reference sequence). The CDR3 consists of 16 residues. CDR3 bases: TGCAGTGCTAGGCCCAGGGCTACCGACGGCAGGCAGCCCCAGCATTTT. This gives the protein CSARPRATDGRQPQHF.

This clonotype was seen only once. Possible read error: a much larger clone is one base away. The rearrangement joins TRBV20-1 to TRBJ2-7; D is unclear. Germline V gives CDR1 DFQATT, CDR2 SNEGSKA (reference sequence). The CDR3 spans 12 residues. Written as DNA, the CDR3 is TGCGGTGCTATCAACTTGGAATACGAGCAGTACTTC. Its protein product is CGAINLEYEQYF.

This clonotype was counted many times. The V gene is TRBV10-2, the J gene TRBJ2-7, with 10 bases identical to TRBD1. With V trimmed by 7 bases and J by 7 bases, 19 bases remained unmatched. Germline V gene data show CDR1 as WSHSY and CDR2 as SAAADI. The CDR3 consists of 17 residues. The CDR3 sequence is CASNRGPKGQGLGEQYF. CDR3 bases: TGCGCCAGCAATCGAGGCCCTAAGGGACAGGGGTTGGGAGAGCAGTACTTC.

This clonotype was seen many times. The DNA for the CDR3 is TGTGCCAGCAGCTCCCACCCAGGGGAAGAGACCCAGTACTTC. This gives the protein CASSSHPGEETQYF. V usage is TRBV11-2 and J usage is TRBJ2-5; D is possibly TRBD1 (6 bases). CDR1 and CDR2 from the germline V gene are SGHAT and FQNNGV. The V end lost 4 bases, the J end lost 3 bases, and 12 bases lay between the germline ends. The length of the CDR3 is 14 residues.